The sequence of this T cell receptor beta chain was determined in a study of blood T cell repertoires in COVID-19. Study overall: The study drew acute and convalescent COVID-19 samples from the United States, Italy and Spain. The analysed material was cDNA or gDNA that came from T cells, B-cell-depleted T cells, or PBMCs.

Germline loops: CDR1 MNHEY, CDR2 SVGAGI. Trimming took off 8 bases at V and 4 bases at J, with 12 bases between the two ends. The CDR3 is 13 residues long. Authors' processing steps: Estimation of nucleated cell counts relied on the amplification of reference gene primers. Clones were sequenced by immunoSEQ multiplex PCR, and TCRdb holds only the in-frame ones, with some missing. For V, J and clone size, that table is used; D and trimming come from the DNA. The sample lists about 160,000 clones, approximately 87% seen once, with approximately 4% in the top ten. V is TRBV6-5 and J is TRBJ1-5; no reliable D call. The TCR originated in a woman in her 70s with acute or convalescent COVID-19. The sample taken for sequencing was peripheral blood. DNA for the CDR3: TGTGCCAGCCTCAACAGATTGAATCAGCCCCAGCATTTT. Translation: CASLNRLNQPQHF.